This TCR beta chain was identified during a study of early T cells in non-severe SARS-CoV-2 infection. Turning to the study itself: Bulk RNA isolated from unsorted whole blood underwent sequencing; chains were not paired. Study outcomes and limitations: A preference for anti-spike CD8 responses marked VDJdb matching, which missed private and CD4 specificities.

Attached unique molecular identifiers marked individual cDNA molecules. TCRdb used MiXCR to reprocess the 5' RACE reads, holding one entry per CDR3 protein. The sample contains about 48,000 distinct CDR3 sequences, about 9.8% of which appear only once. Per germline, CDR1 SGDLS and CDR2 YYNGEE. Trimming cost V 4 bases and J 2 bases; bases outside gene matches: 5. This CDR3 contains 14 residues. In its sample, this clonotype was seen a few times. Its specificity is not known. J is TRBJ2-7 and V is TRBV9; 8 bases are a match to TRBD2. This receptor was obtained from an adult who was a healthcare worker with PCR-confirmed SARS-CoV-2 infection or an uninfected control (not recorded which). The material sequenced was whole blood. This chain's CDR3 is CASSPLAGPYEQYF. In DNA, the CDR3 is TGTGCCAGCAGCCCTTTAGCGGGGCCCTACGAGCAGTACTTC.